This T cell receptor (beta chain) was recovered during a study of control samples from healthy donors and cancer patients. TCRdb's table, derived via immunoSEQ multiplex PCR, lists solely in-frame clones and lacks some. Among about 28,000 clones listed, 75% to 95% were seen once. CDR3 length equals 12 residues. CDR1 is LGHDT and CDR2 is YNNKEL in the germline V gene (reference sequence). The V and J ends lost 0 bases and 5 bases respectively, with 2 bases between them. This TCR was sampled from a man aged 45-65 years with lung cancer. Sequenced sample: PBMCs. J is TRBJ1-5 and V is TRBV3-1 (or the pseudogene TRBV3-2); no reliable D call. CDR3 loop: CASSQEDQPQHF. DNA for the CDR3: TGTGCCAGCAGCCAAGAGGATCAGCCCCAGCATTTT.